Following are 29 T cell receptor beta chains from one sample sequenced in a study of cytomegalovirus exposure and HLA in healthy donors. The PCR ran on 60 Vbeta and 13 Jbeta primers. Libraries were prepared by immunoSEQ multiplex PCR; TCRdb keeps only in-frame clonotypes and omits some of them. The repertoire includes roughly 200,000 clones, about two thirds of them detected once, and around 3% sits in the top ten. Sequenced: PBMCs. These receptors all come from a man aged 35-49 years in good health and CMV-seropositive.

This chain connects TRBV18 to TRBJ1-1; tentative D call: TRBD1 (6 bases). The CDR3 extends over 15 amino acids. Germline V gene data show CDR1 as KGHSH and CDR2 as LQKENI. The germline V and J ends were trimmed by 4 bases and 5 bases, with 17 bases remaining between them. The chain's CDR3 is CASSLTGVEGTEAFF. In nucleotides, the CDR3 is TGTGCCAGCTCACTGACAGGTGTCGAGGGGACTGAAGCTTTCTTT. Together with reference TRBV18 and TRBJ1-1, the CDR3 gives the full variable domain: NAGVMQNPRHLVRRRGQEARLRCSPMKGHSHVYWYRQLPEEGLKFMVYLQKENIIDESGMPKERFSAEFPKEGPSILRIQQVVRGDSAAYFCASSLTGVEGTEAFFGQGTRLTVV.

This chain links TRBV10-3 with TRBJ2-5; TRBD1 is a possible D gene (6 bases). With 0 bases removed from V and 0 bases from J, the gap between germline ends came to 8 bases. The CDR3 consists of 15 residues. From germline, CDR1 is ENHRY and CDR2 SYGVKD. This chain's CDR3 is CAISESRDNQETQYF. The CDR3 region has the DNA TGTGCCATCAGTGAGTCCCGGGACAACCAAGAGACCCAGTACTTC.

CDR3: CASHKDRDYEQYF. The CDR3 DNA follows: TGTGCCAGCCACAAAGACAGGGACTACGAGCAGTACTTC. V is TRBV11-2 and J is TRBJ2-7, with TRBD1 matching over 7 bases. Trimming cost V 8 bases and J 3 bases; bases outside gene matches: 7. The germline V gene has CDR1 SGHAT and CDR2 FQNNGV. CDR3 length: 13 amino acids.

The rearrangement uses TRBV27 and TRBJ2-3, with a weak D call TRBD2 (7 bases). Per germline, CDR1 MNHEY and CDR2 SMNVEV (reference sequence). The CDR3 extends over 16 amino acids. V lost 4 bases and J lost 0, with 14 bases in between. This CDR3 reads CASSSPWGGSTDTQYF. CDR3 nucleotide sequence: TGTGCCAGCAGTTCCCCCTGGGGGGGCAGCACAGATACGCAGTATTTT.

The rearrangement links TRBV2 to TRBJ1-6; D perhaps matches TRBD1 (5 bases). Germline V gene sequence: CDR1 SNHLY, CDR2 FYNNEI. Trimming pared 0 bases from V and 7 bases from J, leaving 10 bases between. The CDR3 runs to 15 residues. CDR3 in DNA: TGTGCCAGCAGTGAAGCACAGGCGTCCAATTCACCCCTCCACTTT. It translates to CASSEAQASNSPLHF.

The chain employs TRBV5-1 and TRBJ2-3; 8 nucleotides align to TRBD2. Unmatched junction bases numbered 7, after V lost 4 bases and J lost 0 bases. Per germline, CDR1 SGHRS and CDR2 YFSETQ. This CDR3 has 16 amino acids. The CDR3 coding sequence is TGCGCCAGCAGCAATGGACTAGCAGTAAGCACAGATACGCAGTATTTT. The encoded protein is CASSNGLAVSTDTQYF.

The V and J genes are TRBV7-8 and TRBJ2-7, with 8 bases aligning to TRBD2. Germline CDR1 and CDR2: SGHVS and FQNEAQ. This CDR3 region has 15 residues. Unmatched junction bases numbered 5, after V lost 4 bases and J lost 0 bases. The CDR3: CASSYLAGSSYEQYF. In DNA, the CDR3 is TGTGCCAGCAGCTACTTAGCGGGGAGCTCCTACGAGCAGTACTTC.

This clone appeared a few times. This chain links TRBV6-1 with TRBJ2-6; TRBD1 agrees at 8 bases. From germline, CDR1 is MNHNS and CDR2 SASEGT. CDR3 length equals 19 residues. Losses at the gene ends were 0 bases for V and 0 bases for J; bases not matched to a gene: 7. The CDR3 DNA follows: TGTGCCAGCAGTGAAGCGCTGGGGGGACAGGTCTCTGGGGCCAACGTCCTGACTTTC. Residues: CASSEALGGQVSGANVLTF.

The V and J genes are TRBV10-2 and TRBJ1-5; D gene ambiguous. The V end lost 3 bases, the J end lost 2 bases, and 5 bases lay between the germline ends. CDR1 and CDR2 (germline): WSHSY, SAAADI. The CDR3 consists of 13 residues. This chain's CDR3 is CASSDSGNQPQHF. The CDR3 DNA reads TGCGCCAGCAGTGATAGTGGCAATCAGCCCCAGCATTTT.

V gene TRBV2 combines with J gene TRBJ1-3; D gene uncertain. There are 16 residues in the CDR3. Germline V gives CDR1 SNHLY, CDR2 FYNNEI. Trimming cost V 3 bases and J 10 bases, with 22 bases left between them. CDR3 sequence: CASSDKGRTLAWTIYF. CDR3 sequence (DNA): TGTGCCAGCAGTGATAAGGGTCGGACTCTCGCTTGGACCATATATTTT.

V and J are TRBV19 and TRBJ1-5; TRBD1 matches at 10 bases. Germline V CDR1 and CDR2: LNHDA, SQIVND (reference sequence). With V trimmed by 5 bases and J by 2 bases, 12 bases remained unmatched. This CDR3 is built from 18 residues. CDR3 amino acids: CASSPRTGGAKGNQPQHF. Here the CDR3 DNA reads TGTGCCAGTAGTCCCCGGACAGGGGGAGCGAAAGGCAATCAGCCCCAGCATTTT.

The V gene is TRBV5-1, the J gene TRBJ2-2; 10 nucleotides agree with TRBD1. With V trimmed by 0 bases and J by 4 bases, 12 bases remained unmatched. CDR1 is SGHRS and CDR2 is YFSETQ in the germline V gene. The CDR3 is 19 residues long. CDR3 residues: CASSLEYLTGGVGTGELFF. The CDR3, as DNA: TGCGCCAGCAGCTTGGAATATCTGACAGGGGGCGTGGGCACCGGGGAGCTGTTTTTT.

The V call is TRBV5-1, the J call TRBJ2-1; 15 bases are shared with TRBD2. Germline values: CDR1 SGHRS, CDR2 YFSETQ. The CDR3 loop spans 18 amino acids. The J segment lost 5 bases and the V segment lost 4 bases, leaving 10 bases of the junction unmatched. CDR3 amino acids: CASSGGAGLAGGDNEQFF. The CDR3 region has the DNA TGCGCCAGCAGCGGCGGGGCGGGACTAGCGGGGGGCGACAATGAGCAGTTCTTC.

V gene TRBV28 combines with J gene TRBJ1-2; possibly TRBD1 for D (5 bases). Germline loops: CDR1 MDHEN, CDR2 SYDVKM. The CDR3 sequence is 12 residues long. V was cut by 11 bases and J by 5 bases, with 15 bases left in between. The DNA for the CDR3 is TGTGCCGCGCGCGGACAACAGTATGGCTACACCTTC. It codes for CAARGQQYGYTF.

CDR3 sequence reads: CASSEVADKILGRGPGYTF. The CDR3 region has the DNA TGTGCCAGCAGTGAAGTTGCCGATAAAATTCTGGGCAGGGGGCCTGGCTACACCTTC. The J gene is TRBJ1-2, the V gene TRBV6-1, with 8 positions matching TRBD1. This CDR3 contains 19 residues. Germline V gene data show CDR1 as MNHNS and CDR2 as SASEGT. V was clipped by 1 base and J by 7 bases; unmatched bases: 20.

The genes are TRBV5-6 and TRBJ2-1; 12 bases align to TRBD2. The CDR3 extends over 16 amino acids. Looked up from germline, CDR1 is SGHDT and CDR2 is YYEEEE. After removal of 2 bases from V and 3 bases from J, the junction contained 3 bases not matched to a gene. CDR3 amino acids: CASSFRLAGVYNEQFF. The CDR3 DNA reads TGTGCCAGCAGCTTCCGACTAGCGGGAGTCTACAATGAGCAGTTCTTC.

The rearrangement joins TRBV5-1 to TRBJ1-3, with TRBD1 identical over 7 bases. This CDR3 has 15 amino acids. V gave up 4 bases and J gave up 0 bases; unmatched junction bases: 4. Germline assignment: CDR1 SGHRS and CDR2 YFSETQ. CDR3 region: CASSLGTASGNTIYF. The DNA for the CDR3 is TGCGCCAGCAGCCTAGGGACAGCCTCTGGAAACACCATATATTTT.

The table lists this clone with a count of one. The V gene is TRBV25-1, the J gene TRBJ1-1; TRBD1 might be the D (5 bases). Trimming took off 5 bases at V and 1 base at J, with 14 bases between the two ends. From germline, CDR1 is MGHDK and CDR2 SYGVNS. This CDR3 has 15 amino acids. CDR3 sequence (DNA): TGTGCCAGCAGTTCGGCCAGGGAGGCGAACACTGAAGCTTTCTTT. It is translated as CASSSAREANTEAFF.

The CDR3: CASNGGRRYGYTF. The CDR3 coding sequence is TGTGCCTCCAACGGGGGACGGCGCTATGGCTACACCTTC. The V gene is TRBV6-5, the J gene TRBJ1-2, with D perhaps TRBD1 (5 bases). The CDR3 loop spans 13 amino acids. Per germline, CDR1 MNHEY and CDR2 SVGAGI. V lost 11 bases and J 4 bases, leaving 17 bases between the germline ends.

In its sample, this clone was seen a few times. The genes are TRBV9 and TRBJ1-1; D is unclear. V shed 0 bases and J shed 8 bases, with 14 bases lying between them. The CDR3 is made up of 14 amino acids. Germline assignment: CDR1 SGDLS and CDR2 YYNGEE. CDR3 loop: CASSVGVREGEAFF. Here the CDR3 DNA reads TGTGCCAGCAGCGTAGGAGTAAGGGAGGGCGAAGCTTTCTTT.

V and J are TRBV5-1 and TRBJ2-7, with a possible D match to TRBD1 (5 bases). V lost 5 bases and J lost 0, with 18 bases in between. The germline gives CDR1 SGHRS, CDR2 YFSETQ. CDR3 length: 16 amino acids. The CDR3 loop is CASRQDSSTLSYEQYF. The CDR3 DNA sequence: TGCGCCAGCAGACAAGACAGTTCTACCCTCTCCTACGAGCAGTACTTC.

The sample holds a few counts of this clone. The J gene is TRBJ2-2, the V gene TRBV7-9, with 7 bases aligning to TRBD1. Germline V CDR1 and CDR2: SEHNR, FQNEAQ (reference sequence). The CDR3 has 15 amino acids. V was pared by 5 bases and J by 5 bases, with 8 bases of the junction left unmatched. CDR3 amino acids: CASSRNLQGTGELFF. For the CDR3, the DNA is TGTGCCAGCAGCCGTAATCTACAGGGGACCGGGGAGCTGTTTTTT.

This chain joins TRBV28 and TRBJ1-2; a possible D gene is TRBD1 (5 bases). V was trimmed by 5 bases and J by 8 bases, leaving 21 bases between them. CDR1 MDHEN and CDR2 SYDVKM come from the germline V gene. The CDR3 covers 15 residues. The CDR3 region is CASSTVALIQGGYTF. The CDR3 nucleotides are TGTGCCAGCAGTACAGTGGCCCTCATCCAGGGCGGCTACACCTTC.

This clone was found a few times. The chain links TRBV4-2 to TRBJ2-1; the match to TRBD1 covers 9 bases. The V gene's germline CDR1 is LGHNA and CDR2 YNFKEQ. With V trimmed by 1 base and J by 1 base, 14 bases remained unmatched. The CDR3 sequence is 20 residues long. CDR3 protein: CASSQARQGVIGRSYNEQFF. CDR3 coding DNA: TGTGCCAGCAGCCAAGCGAGACAGGGGGTCATTGGCAGATCCTACAATGAGCAGTTCTTC.

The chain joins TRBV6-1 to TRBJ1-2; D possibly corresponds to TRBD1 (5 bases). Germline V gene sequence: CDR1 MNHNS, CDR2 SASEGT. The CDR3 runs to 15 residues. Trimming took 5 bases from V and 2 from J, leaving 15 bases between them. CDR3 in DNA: TGTGCCAGCAGTTCGGTGTTGGACACCAACTATGGCTACACCTTC. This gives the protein CASSSVLDTNYGYTF.

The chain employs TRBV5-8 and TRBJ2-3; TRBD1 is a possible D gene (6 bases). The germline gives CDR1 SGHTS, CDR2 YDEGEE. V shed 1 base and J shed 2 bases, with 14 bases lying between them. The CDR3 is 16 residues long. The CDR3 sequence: CASSLLLGGFTDTQYF. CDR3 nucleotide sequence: TGTGCCAGCAGCTTGCTACTAGGGGGATTCACAGATACGCAGTATTTT.

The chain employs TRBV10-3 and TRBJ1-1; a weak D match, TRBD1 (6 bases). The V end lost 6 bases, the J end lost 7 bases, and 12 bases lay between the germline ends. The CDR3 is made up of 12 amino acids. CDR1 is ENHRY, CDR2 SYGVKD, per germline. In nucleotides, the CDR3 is TGTGCCATCAGGGACAGCGCTTTTGAAGCTTTCTTT. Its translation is CAIRDSAFEAFF.

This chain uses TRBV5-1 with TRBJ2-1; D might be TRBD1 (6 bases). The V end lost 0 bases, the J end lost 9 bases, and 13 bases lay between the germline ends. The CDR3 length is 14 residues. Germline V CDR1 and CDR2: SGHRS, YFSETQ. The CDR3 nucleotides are TGCGCCAGCAGCTTGGGGGGGCCCCAGGGTGAGCAGTTCTTC. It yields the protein CASSLGGPQGEQFF.

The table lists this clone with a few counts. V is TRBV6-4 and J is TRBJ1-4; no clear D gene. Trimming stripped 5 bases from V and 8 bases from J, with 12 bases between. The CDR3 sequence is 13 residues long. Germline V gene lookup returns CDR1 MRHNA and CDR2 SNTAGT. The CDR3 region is CASSRDVGEKLFF. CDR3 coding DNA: TGTGCCAGCAGTCGGGATGTGGGGGAAAAACTGTTTTTT.